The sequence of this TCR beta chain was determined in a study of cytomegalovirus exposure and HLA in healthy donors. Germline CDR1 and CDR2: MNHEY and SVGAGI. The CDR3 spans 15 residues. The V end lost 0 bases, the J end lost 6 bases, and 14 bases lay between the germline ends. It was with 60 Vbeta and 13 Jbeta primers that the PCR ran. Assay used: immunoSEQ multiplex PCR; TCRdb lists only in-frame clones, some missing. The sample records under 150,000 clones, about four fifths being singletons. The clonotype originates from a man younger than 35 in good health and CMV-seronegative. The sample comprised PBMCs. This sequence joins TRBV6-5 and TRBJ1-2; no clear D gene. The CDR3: CASSYSSRPTDGYTF. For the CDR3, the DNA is TGTGCCAGCAGTTACTCGAGTCGCCCGACTGATGGCTACACCTTC.